The entry that follows covers one T cell receptor (beta chain) sequence. As yet, its antigen is unknown. The sample is drawn from a study of monozygotic twins with cystic fibrosis. Study-wide context: Libraries were built from approximately 3 micrograms of fragmented DNA using approximately 15 PCR cycles. Findings and caveats of the study: Median Simpson clonality of approximately 0.009 suggested naive T cells predominated. In this small cohort, shared CDR3 numbers showed no association with age, concordance or disease severity. J usage was most co-twin-similar in 8 of 16 pairs, V in 13.

Only in-frame clones appear in the TCRdb table, and some are missing; sequencing was by immunoSEQ multiplex PCR. Of 35,000 or so clones detected, around 82% appear once; the ten largest clones hold 1.5% to 2%. Germline values: CDR1 LNHNV, CDR2 YYDKDF (reference sequence). Germline trimming cut 2 bases from V and 7 bases from J; bases unmatched to any gene: 14. The CDR3 is made up of 19 amino acids. The genes are TRBV15 and TRBJ2-2; 12 bases fit TRBD2. The specimen was blood. This clonotype originated in a girl aged 2 to 9 with cystic fibrosis. The CDR3 coding sequence is TGTGCCACCAGCAGACCCCCGGGGCTAGCGGGGGGGCGTGTCGGGGAGCTGTTTTTT. Amino acid sequence: CATSRPPGLAGGRVGELFF.